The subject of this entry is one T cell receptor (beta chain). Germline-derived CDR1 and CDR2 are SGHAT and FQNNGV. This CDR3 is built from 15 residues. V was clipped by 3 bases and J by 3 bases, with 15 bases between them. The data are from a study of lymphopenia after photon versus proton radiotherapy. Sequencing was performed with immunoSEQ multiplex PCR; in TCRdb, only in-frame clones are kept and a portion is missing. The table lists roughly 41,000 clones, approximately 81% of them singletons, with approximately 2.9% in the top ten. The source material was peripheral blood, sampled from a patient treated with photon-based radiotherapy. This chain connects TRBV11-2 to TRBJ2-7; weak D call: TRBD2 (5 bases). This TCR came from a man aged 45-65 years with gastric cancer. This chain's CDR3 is CASSFQPGSSYEQYF. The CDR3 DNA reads TGTGCCAGCAGCTTCCAACCGGGGTCGAGCTACGAGCAGTACTTC. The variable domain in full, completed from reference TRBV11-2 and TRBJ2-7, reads EAGVAQSPRYKIIEKRQSVAFWCNPISGHATLYWYQQILGQGPKLLIQFQNNGVVDDSQLPKDRFSAERLKGVDSTLKIQPAKLEDSAVYLCASSFQPGSSYEQYFGPGTRLTVT.